Listed here is a single T cell receptor (beta chain). Its target is unknown. Stated time point: week 35, safety follow-up. Each vaccine dose was 300 ug of mutant IDH1 20-mer peptide, with topical imiquimod. These data come from a study of a mutant IDH1 vaccine in newly diagnosed glioma. Study in general: Onset of vaccination occurred 4-6 weeks following radiotherapy alone, or with temozolomide cycles. Visit V12 was scheduled at week 35 and visit V13 at week 47. Broader study findings: Among patients, around 95% showed immune responses induced by the vaccine.

Clones were read by immunoSEQ multiplex PCR, and TCRdb kept only the in-frame ones, dropping some. The sample carries about 32,000 clones, roughly 80% recorded once. This specimen consisted of PBMCs, obtained from a glioma patient whose treatment included an IDH1 peptide vaccine. This TCR was sampled from a man in his thirties or forties with glioma.

The CDR3 bases are TGTGCCAGTAGTCCTGGGGGGGGAGTGGCCTACGAGCAGTACTTC. It yields the protein CASSPGGGVAYEQYF. The V gene is TRBV19, the J gene TRBJ2-7; TRBD2 agrees at 7 bases. Germline loops: CDR1 LNHDA, CDR2 SQIVND (reference sequence). Trimming at V came to 5 bases and at J to 2 bases, leaving 9 bases not matched to a gene. The CDR3 runs to 15 residues.